Listed below are T cell receptor beta chains from one sample, sequenced in a study of T cell responses to AZD1222 COVID-19 vaccine. This table comes from immunoSEQ multiplex PCR, and its TCRdb copy is limited to in-frame clones, with some not included. The repertoire holds approximately 64,000 clones, with over 80% as singletons. The starting material was peripheral blood, obtained on day 0 of AZD1222 vaccination. The receptor source for this set is an adult in good health. Both conserved end residues are trimmed from each CDR3. The order of the fields is V gene, CDR3 protein.

V: TRBV7-2; CDR3: ASSRDGPSGNTIY
V: TRBV6-1; CDR3: ASSDVGGGVSNQPQH
V: TRBV5-1; CDR3: ASSLSQSAYEQY
V: TRBV28; CDR3: ASTYREYNSPLH
V: TRBV18; CDR3: ASSPQTATYEQY
V: TRBV30; CDR3: AWGDRGRQPQH
V: TRBV5-6; CDR3: ASKLGQGGPSSYNSPLH
V: TRBV7-2; CDR3: ASGVLTAGGSPLH
V: TRBV7-9; CDR3: ASSLPRLAGGTDTQY
V: TRBV5-4; CDR3: ASSLRTGSGAGYT
V: TRBV7-9; CDR3: ASSLVTTDTQY
V: TRBV11-2; CDR3: ASSLAGFGELF
V: TRBV27; CDR3: ASSWGAPPDTQY
V: TRBV6-2/TRBV6-3; CDR3: ASSKRPGQGPYEQY
V: TRBV28; CDR3: ASSFAGAVRTDTQY